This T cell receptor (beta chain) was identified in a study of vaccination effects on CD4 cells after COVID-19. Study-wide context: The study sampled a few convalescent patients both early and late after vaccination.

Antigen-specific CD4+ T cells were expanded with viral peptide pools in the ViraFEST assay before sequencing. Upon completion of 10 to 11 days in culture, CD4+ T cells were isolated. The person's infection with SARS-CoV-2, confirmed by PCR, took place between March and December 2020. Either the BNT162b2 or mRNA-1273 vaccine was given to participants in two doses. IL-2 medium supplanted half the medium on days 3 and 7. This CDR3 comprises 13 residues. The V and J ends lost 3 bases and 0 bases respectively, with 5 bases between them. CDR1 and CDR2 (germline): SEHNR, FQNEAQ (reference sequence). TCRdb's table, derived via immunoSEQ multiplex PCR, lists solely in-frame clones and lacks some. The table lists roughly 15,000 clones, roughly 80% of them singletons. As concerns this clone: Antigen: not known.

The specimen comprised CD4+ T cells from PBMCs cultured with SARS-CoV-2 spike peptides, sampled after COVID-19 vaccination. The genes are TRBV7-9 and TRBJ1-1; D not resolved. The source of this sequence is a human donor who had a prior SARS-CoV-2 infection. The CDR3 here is CASSFSLNTEAFF. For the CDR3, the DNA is TGTGCCAGCAGCTTTTCCCTGAACACTGAAGCTTTCTTT.